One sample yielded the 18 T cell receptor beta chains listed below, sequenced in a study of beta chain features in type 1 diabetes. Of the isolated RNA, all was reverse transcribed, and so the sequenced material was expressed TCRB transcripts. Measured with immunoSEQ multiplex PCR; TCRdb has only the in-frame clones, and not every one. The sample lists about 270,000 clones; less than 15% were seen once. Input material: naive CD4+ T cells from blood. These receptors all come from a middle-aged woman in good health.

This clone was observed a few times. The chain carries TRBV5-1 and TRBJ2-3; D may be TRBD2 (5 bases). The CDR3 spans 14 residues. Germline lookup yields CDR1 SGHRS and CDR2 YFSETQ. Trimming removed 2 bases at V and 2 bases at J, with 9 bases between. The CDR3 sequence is CASSLAASTDTQYF. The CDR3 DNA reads TGCGCCAGCAGCTTAGCGGCCTCCACAGATACGCAGTATTTT.

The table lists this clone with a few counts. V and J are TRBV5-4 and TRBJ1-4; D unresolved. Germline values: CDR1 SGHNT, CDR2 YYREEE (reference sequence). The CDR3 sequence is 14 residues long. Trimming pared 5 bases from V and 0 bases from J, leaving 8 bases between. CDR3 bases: TGTGCCAGCAGGGCGGGTGCAACTAATGAAAAACTGTTTTTT. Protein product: CASRAGATNEKLFF.

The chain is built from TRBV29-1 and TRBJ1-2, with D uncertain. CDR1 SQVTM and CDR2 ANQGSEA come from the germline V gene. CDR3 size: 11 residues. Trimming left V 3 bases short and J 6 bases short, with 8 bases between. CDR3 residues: CSVEPRDGYTF. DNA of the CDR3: TGCAGCGTTGAGCCCCGAGATGGCTACACCTTC.

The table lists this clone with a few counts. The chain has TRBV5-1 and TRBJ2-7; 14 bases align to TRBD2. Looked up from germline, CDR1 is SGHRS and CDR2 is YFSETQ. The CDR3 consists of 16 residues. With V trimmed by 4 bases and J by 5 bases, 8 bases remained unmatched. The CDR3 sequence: CASSPLTSGGAHEQYF. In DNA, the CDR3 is TGCGCCAGCAGCCCCTTGACTAGCGGGGGGGCTCACGAGCAGTACTTC.

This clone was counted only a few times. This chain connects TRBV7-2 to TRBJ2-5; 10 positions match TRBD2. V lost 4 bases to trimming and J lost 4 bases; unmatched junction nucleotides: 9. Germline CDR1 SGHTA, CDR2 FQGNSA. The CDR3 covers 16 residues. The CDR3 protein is CASSWRIAGGGETQYF. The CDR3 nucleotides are TGTGCCAGCAGCTGGAGGATAGCGGGGGGCGGAGAGACCCAGTACTTC.

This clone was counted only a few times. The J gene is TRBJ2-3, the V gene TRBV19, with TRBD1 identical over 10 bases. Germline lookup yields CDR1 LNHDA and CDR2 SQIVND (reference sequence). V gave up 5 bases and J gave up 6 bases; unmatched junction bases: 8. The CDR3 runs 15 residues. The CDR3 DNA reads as TGTGCCAGTAGTCCGGGACAGGGGCGTCGGGATACGCAGTATTTT. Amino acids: CASSPGQGRRDTQYF.

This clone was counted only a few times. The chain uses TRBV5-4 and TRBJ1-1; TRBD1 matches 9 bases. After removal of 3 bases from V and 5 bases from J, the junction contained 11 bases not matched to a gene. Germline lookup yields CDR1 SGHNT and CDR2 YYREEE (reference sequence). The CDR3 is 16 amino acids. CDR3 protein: CASSSKTGGSGTEAFF. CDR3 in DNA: TGTGCCAGCAGCTCGAAGACAGGGGGTTCGGGAACTGAAGCTTTCTTT.

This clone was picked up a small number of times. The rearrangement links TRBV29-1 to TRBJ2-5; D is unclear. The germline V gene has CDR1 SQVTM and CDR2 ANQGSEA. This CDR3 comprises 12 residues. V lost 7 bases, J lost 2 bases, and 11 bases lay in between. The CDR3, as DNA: TGCAGCGGAAGTCTAGAGCAAGAGACCCAGTACTTC. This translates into CSGSLEQETQYF.

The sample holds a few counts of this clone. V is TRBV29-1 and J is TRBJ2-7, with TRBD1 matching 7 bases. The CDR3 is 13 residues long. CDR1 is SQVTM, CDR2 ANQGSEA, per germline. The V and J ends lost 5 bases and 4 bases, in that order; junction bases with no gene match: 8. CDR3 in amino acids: CSVSRQGDYEQYF. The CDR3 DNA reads TGCAGCGTTTCTCGCCAGGGGGATTACGAGCAGTACTTC.

CDR3 in amino acids: CASSGGLAGGRGHEQYF. For the CDR3, the DNA is TGTGCCAGCAGCGGAGGACTAGCGGGGGGCCGGGGTCACGAGCAGTACTTC. The V call is TRBV9, the J call TRBJ2-7, with 14 bases that match TRBD2. The CDR3 has 17 residues. Germline V gene lookup returns CDR1 SGDLS and CDR2 YYNGEE. V gave up 3 bases and J gave up 5 bases; unmatched junction bases: 10. The whole variable domain, filled in from reference TRBV9 and TRBJ2-7, reads DSGVTQTPKHLITATGQRVTLRCSPRSGDLSVYWYQQSLDQGLQFLIQYYNGEERAKGNILERFSAQQFPDLHSELNLSSLELGDSALYFCASSGGLAGGRGHEQYFGPGTRLTVT.

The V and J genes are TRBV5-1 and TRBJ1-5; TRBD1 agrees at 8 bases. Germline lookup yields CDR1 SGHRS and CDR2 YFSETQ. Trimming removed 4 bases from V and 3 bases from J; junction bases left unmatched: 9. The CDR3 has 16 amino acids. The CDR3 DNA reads TGCGCCAGCAGCCCGTGGACAGGGAGGCTCAATCAGCCCCAGCATTTT. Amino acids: CASSPWTGRLNQPQHF.

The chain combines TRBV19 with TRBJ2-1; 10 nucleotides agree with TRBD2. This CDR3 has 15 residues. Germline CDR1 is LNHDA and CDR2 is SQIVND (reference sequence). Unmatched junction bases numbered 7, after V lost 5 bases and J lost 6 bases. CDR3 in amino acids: CASSVTSGVGNEQFF. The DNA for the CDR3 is TGTGCCAGTAGTGTAACTAGCGGGGTAGGCAATGAGCAGTTCTTC.

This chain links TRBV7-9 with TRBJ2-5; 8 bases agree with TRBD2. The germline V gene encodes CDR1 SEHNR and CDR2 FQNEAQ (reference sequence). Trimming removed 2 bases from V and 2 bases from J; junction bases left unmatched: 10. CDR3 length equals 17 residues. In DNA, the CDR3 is TGTGCCAGCAGCTTAAAGGGGCTAGCGGGTCCTCAAGAGACCCAGTACTTC. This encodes CASSLKGLAGPQETQYF.

CDR3 nucleotide sequence: TGTGCCAGCAGAGGCGGGGGGGCCACACATGAGCAGTTCTTC. Translation gives CASRGGGATHEQFF. V is TRBV27 and J is TRBJ2-1; the match to TRBD2 covers 9 bases. The CDR3 is 14 amino acids. J lost 8 bases, V lost 6 bases, and 8 bases had no gene match. In germline, CDR1 is MNHEY, CDR2 SMNVEV (reference sequence).

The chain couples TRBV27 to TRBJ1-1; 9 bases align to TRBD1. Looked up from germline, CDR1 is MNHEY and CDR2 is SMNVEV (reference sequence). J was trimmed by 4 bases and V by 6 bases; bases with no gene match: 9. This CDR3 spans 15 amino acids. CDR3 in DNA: TGTGCCAGCAGCCCAGTTGGACAGGGGATCACTGAAGCTTTCTTT. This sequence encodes CASSPVGQGITEAFF.

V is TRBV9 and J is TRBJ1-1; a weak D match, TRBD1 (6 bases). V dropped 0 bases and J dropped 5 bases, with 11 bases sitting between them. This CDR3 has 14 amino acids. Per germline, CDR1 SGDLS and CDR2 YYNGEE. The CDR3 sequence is CASSVVATGTEAFF. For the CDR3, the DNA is TGTGCCAGCAGCGTAGTGGCGACAGGAACTGAAGCTTTCTTT.

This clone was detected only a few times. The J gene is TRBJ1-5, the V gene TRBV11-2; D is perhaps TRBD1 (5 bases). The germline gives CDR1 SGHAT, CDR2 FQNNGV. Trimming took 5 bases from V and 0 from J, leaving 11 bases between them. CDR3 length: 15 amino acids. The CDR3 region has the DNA TGTGCCAGCAGCCCAGGGTCCCTTAGCAATCAGCCCCAGCATTTT. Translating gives CASSPGSLSNQPQHF.

The CDR3 DNA sequence: TGTGCCAGCCGCCCTATGGGGGCCACAGATACGCAGTATTTT. Translating it yields CASRPMGATDTQYF. The chain employs TRBV27 and TRBJ2-3; tentatively, D is TRBD1 (6 bases). Trimming took off 8 bases at V and 2 bases at J, with 14 bases between the two ends. This CDR3 spans 14 amino acids. CDR1 and CDR2 (germline): MNHEY, SMNVEV (reference sequence).